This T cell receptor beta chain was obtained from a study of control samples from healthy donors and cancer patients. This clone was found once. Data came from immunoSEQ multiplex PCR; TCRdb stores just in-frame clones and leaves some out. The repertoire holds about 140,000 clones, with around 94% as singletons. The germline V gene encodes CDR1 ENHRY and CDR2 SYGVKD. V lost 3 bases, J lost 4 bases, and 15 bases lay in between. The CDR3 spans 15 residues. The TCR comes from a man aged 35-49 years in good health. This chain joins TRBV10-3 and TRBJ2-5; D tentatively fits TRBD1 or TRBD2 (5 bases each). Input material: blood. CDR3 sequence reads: CAISEGSGTGETQYF. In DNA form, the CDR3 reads TGTGCCATCAGTGAAGGTTCAGGGACCGGAGAGACCCAGTACTTC.